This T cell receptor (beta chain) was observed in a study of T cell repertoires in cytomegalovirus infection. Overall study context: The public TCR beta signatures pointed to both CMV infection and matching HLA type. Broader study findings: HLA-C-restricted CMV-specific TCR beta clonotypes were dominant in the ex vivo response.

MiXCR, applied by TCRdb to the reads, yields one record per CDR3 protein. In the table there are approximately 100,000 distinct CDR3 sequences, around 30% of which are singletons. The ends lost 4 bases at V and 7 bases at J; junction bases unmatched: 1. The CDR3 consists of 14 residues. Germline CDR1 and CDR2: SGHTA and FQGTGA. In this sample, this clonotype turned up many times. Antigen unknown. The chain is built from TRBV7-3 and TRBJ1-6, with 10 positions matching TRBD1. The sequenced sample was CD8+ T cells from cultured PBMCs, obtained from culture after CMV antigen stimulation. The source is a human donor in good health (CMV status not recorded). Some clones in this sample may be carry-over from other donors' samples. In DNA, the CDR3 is TGTGCCAGCAGCTCGGGACAGGGGAATTCACCCCTCCACTTT. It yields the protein CASSSGQGNSPLHF. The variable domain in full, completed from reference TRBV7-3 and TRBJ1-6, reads GAGVSQTPSNKVTEKGKYVELRCDPISGHTALYWYRQSLGQGPEFLIYFQGTGAADDSGLPNDRFFAVRPEGSVSTLKIQRTERGDSAVYLCASSSGQGNSPLHFGNGTRLTVT.